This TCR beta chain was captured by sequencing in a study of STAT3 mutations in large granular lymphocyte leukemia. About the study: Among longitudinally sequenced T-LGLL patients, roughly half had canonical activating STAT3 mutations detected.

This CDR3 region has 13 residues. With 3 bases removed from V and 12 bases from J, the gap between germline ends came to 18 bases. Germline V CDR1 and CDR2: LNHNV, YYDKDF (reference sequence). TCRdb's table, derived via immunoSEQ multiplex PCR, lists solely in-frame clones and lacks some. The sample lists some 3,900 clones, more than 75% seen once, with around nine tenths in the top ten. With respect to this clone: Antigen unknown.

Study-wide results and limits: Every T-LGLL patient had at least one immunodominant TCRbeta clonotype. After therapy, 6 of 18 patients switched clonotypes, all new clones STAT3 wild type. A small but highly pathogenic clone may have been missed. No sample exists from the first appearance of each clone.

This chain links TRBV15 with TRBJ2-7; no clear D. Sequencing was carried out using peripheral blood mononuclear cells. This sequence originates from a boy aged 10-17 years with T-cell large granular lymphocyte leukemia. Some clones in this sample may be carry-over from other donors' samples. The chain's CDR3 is CATSSGLGKVPYF. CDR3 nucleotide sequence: TGTGCCACCAGCAGTGGCCTCGGCAAAGTGCCGTACTTC.